This TCR beta chain was identified in a study of tumour-infiltrating T cells in Burkitt lymphoma. Background on the study: Repertoire clonality predicted overall and progression-free survival.

Germline lookup yields CDR1 SGHTA and CDR2 FQGNSA. CDR3 length equals 15 residues. Trimming took 7 bases from V and 2 from J, leaving 15 bases between them. Repertoires were generated with immunoSEQ multiplex PCR, while TCRdb's copy carries only in-frame clones and drops some. The profile shows approximately 2,500 clones, around 86% of them singletons. The material sequenced was tumor tissue. The clonotype was recovered from a human donor with diffuse large B-cell lymphoma. The chain combines TRBV7-2 with TRBJ1-5; D is unresolved. Here the CDR3 reads CASTPESPGNQPQHF. The CDR3 coding sequence is TGTGCCAGCACCCCGGAGAGTCCGGGCAATCAGCCCCAGCATTTT.